These T cell receptor beta chains were read from a single sample in a study of cytomegalovirus exposure and HLA in healthy donors. Method: immunoSEQ multiplex PCR; TCRdb's copy keeps in-frame clones and lacks some. Of 45,000 to 65,000 clones in the sample, roughly four fifths are singletons; the top ten hold about 1.4%. Sequencing was performed on PBMCs. All receptors come from a man aged 25 to 40 in good health and CMV-seronegative. Both conserved end residues are part of each CDR3. Fields, in order: V gene, CDR3 length, D gene, J gene, clone size, CDR3 DNA, CDR3 protein. D genes are given only for firm matches. Clone size is stated in some rows and not others, as once, few, many or a class when expanded.

V gene: TRBV28
CDR3 length: 14
D gene: -
J gene: TRBJ2-3
clone size: -
CDR3 DNA: TGTGCCAGCAGTTTCACAAGACCGGGGGATACGCAGTATTTT
CDR3 protein: CASSFTRPGDTQYF

V gene: TRBV5-1
CDR3 length: 15
D gene: -
J gene: TRBJ2-2
clone size: -
CDR3 DNA: TGCGCCAGTAGCTTGGGATACGGGGGGCCCGGGGAGCTGTTTTTT
CDR3 protein: CASSLGYGGPGELFF

V gene: TRBV4-3
CDR3 length: 16
D gene: -
J gene: TRBJ2-7
clone size: -
CDR3 DNA: TGCGCCAGCAGCCAACCCGGACAGCCCCCCTACTACGAGCAGTACTTC
CDR3 protein: CASSQPGQPPYYEQYF

V gene: TRBV6-6
CDR3 length: 15
D gene: TRBD2
J gene: TRBJ2-7
clone size: -
CDR3 DNA: TGTGCCAGCAGGAACGGACTAGCGGGAGGATCCGAGCAGTACTTC
CDR3 protein: CASRNGLAGGSEQYF

V gene: TRBV6-5
CDR3 length: 15
D gene: -
J gene: TRBJ2-3
clone size: -
CDR3 DNA: TGTGCCAGCAGTTACCGGACTCCTCAGACAGATACGCAGTATTTT
CDR3 protein: CASSYRTPQTDTQYF

V gene: TRBV30
CDR3 length: 15
D gene: -
J gene: TRBJ1-6
clone size: -
CDR3 DNA: TGTGCCTCTAGACAGCCAATGTCCTATAATTCACCCCTCCACTTT
CDR3 protein: CASRQPMSYNSPLHF

V gene: TRBV2
CDR3 length: 15
D gene: -
J gene: TRBJ1-2
clone size: few
CDR3 DNA: TGTGCCAGCAGTGGCCAGCGAGGGGACTTAGGTGGCTACACCTTC
CDR3 protein: CASSGQRGDLGGYTF

V gene: TRBV4-1
CDR3 length: 15
D gene: -
J gene: TRBJ2-3
clone size: -
CDR3 DNA: TGCGCCAGCAGCTCTATGGGGGGGCTTACAGATACGCAGTATTTT
CDR3 protein: CASSSMGGLTDTQYF

V gene: TRBV20-1
CDR3 length: 11
D gene: -
J gene: TRBJ2-4
clone size: -
CDR3 DNA: TGCAGTGCTAGAGATAGCATAAGACCGTACTTC
CDR3 protein: CSARDSIRPYF

V gene: TRBV2
CDR3 length: 14
D gene: TRBD1
J gene: TRBJ1-5
clone size: -
CDR3 DNA: TGTGCCAGCAGTGGGGACAGGGATTATCAGCCCCAGCATTTT
CDR3 protein: CASSGDRDYQPQHF

V gene: TRBV7-2
CDR3 length: 14
D gene: TRBD1
J gene: TRBJ2-1
clone size: -
CDR3 DNA: TGTGCCAGCAGGAGGGTGACAGGGGATGGTGAGCAGTTCTTC
CDR3 protein: CASRRVTGDGEQFF

V gene: TRBV4-2
CDR3 length: 18
D gene: TRBD2
J gene: TRBJ2-3
clone size: once
CDR3 DNA: TGTGCCAGCAGCCAAGGACCGAGTCTAGCGGGGGCCTCAGATACGCAGTATTTT
CDR3 protein: CASSQGPSLAGASDTQYF

V gene: TRBV6-4
CDR3 length: 14
D gene: TRBD1
J gene: TRBJ1-2
clone size: few
CDR3 DNA: TGTGCCAGCATTCATCCGGGACAGGGAGGAGGCTACACCTTC
CDR3 protein: CASIHPGQGGGYTF

V gene: TRBV20-1
CDR3 length: 11
D gene: TRBD1
J gene: TRBJ2-1
clone size: -
CDR3 DNA: TGCAGTGCTGGGACAGGGCGTGAGCAGTTCTTC
CDR3 protein: CSAGTGREQFF

V gene: TRBV18
CDR3 length: 15
D gene: TRBD1
J gene: TRBJ2-1
clone size: -
CDR3 DNA: TGTGCCAGCTCACAAGTGACAGGGCCCTACAATGAGCAGTTCTTC
CDR3 protein: CASSQVTGPYNEQFF

V gene: TRBV27
CDR3 length: 16
D gene: TRBD2
J gene: TRBJ2-5
clone size: -
CDR3 DNA: TGTGCCAGCTGCCCAGAAGTTAGCGGGTTGAAAGAGACCCAGTACTTC
CDR3 protein: CASCPEVSGLKETQYF

V gene: TRBV5-1
CDR3 length: 11
D gene: -
J gene: TRBJ1-1
clone size: -
CDR3 DNA: TGCGCCAGCAGTTTAGACAATGAAGCTTTCTTT
CDR3 protein: CASSLDNEAFF

V gene: TRBV5-1
CDR3 length: 13
D gene: -
J gene: TRBJ2-7
clone size: -
CDR3 DNA: TGCGCCAGCAGCCCAGGGAACTCCTACGAGCAGTACTTC
CDR3 protein: CASSPGNSYEQYF

V gene: TRBV5-1
CDR3 length: 14
D gene: TRBD1
J gene: TRBJ2-2
clone size: -
CDR3 DNA: TGCGCCACTTCTACAGGGGTTGGGACCGGGGAGCTGTTTTTT
CDR3 protein: CATSTGVGTGELFF

V gene: TRBV9
CDR3 length: 16
D gene: -
J gene: TRBJ1-3
clone size: once
CDR3 DNA: TGTGCCAGCAGCGTCGAGGGCCCTCACTCTGGAAACACCATATATTTT
CDR3 protein: CASSVEGPHSGNTIYF

V gene: TRBV6-1
CDR3 length: 14
D gene: -
J gene: TRBJ1-4
clone size: -
CDR3 DNA: TGTGCCAGCAGTGGAGGGGACTTGGGGGAAAAACTGTTTTTT
CDR3 protein: CASSGGDLGEKLFF

V gene: TRBV5-4
CDR3 length: 15
D gene: -
J gene: TRBJ2-1
clone size: once
CDR3 DNA: TGTGCCAGCAGCGGGGTGAAGGGGTCGAACAATGAGCAGTTCTTC
CDR3 protein: CASSGVKGSNNEQFF

V gene: TRBV5-1
CDR3 length: 15
D gene: TRBD1
J gene: TRBJ2-6
clone size: once
CDR3 DNA: TGCGCCAGCCGGGACAGGGATTCGGGGGCCAACGTCCTGACTTTC
CDR3 protein: CASRDRDSGANVLTF

V gene: TRBV7-9
CDR3 length: 15
D gene: -
J gene: TRBJ2-6
clone size: -
CDR3 DNA: TGTGCCAGCAGCTCTAGGCGGGCGGGGGCCAACGTCCTGACTTTC
CDR3 protein: CASSSRRAGANVLTF

V gene: TRBV7-6
CDR3 length: 16
D gene: -
J gene: TRBJ2-3
clone size: -
CDR3 DNA: TGTGCCAGCAGCGCCCGTGTTAGCGGAGTGGTAGATACGCAGTATTTT
CDR3 protein: CASSARVSGVVDTQYF

V gene: TRBV14
CDR3 length: 14
D gene: -
J gene: TRBJ1-2
clone size: -
CDR3 DNA: TGTGCCAGCAGCCAAGAGGACAGACACTATGGCTACACCTTC
CDR3 protein: CASSQEDRHYGYTF

V gene: TRBV2
CDR3 length: 13
D gene: -
J gene: TRBJ2-5
clone size: -
CDR3 DNA: TGTGCCAGCAGTCTACGACAGAAAGAGACCCAGTACTTC
CDR3 protein: CASSLRQKETQYF

V gene: TRBV19
CDR3 length: 14
D gene: -
J gene: TRBJ1-2
clone size: -
CDR3 DNA: TGTGCCAGTAGCACTCACAGGGCTAACTATGGCTACACCTTC
CDR3 protein: CASSTHRANYGYTF

V gene: TRBV4-2
CDR3 length: 16
D gene: TRBD1
J gene: TRBJ1-5
clone size: few
CDR3 DNA: TGTGCCAGCAGCCAGGGACAGGGATGGGCAAATCAGCCCCAGCATTTT
CDR3 protein: CASSQGQGWANQPQHF

V gene: TRBV2
CDR3 length: 14
D gene: -
J gene: TRBJ1-6
clone size: -
CDR3 DNA: TGTGCCAGCAGTAAACTTCAAACCAATTCACCCCTCCACTTT
CDR3 protein: CASSKLQTNSPLHF

V gene: TRBV12-5
CDR3 length: 13
D gene: -
J gene: TRBJ2-1
clone size: -
CDR3 DNA: TGTGCTAGTGGTTTGGTTAGCGTGGATGAGCAGTTCTTC
CDR3 protein: CASGLVSVDEQFF

V gene: TRBV5-1
CDR3 length: 14
D gene: -
J gene: TRBJ2-2
clone size: -
CDR3 DNA: TGCGCCAGCAGCTTGGACCAGGATACCGGGGAGCTGTTTTTT
CDR3 protein: CASSLDQDTGELFF

V gene: TRBV27
CDR3 length: 16
D gene: -
J gene: TRBJ1-6
clone size: -
CDR3 DNA: TGTGCCAGCACCCGGGCGGACAGAAAAATCAATTCACCCCTCCATTTT
CDR3 protein: CASTRADRKINSPLHF

V gene: TRBV28
CDR3 length: 15
D gene: -
J gene: TRBJ2-7
clone size: -
CDR3 DNA: TGTGCCAGCAGTTACGGAGTTGGATTTGCCGACGAGCAGTACTTC
CDR3 protein: CASSYGVGFADEQYF

V gene: TRBV5-6
CDR3 length: 13
D gene: -
J gene: TRBJ1-2
clone size: -
CDR3 DNA: TGTGCCAGCAGCTTGGCTAGGGGGTATGGCTACACCTTC
CDR3 protein: CASSLARGYGYTF

V gene: TRBV30
CDR3 length: 14
D gene: TRBD1
J gene: TRBJ1-5
clone size: -
CDR3 DNA: TGTGCCTGTGACAGGGGGAAAAGCAATCAGCCCCAGCATTTT
CDR3 protein: CACDRGKSNQPQHF

V gene: TRBV19
CDR3 length: 15
D gene: -
J gene: TRBJ2-5
clone size: once
CDR3 DNA: TGTGCCAGTGCATCTAGGTCCGTCAGGGGAGAGACCCAGTACTTC
CDR3 protein: CASASRSVRGETQYF

V gene: TRBV27
CDR3 length: 15
D gene: -
J gene: TRBJ1-1
clone size: -
CDR3 DNA: TGTGCCAGCAGTGCTAGTTTCGGTTGGTACACTGAAGCTTTCTTT
CDR3 protein: CASSASFGWYTEAFF

V gene: TRBV15
CDR3 length: 15
D gene: TRBD1
J gene: TRBJ2-1
clone size: -
CDR3 DNA: TGTGCCACCGCCCTGACAGGGGGCTCCTACAATGAGCAGTTCTTC
CDR3 protein: CATALTGGSYNEQFF

V gene: TRBV5-1
CDR3 length: 14
D gene: TRBD1
J gene: TRBJ1-1
clone size: -
CDR3 DNA: TGCGCCAGCAGCAGACAGGGTGTTGACACTGAAGCTTTCTTT
CDR3 protein: CASSRQGVDTEAFF

V gene: TRBV7-8
CDR3 length: 14
D gene: -
J gene: TRBJ1-2
clone size: -
CDR3 DNA: TGTGCCAGCAGCTTAAGTCGGGGGAACTATGGCTACACCTTC
CDR3 protein: CASSLSRGNYGYTF